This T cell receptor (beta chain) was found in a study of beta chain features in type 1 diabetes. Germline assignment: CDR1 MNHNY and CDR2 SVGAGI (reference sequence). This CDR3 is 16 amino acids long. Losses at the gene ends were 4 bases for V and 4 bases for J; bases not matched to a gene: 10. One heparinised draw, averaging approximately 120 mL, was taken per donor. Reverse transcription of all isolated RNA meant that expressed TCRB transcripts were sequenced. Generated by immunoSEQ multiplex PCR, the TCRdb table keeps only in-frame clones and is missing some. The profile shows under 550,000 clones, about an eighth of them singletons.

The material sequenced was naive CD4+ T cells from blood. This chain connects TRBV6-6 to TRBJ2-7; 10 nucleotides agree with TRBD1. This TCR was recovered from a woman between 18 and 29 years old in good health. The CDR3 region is CASSSSGTGVRYEQYF. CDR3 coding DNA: TGTGCCAGCAGTTCGTCCGGGACAGGGGTTCGGTACGAGCAGTACTTC.